A selection of T cell receptor beta chains follows, all from one sample in a study of cytomegalovirus exposure and HLA in healthy donors. This table comes from immunoSEQ multiplex PCR, and its TCRdb copy is limited to in-frame clones, with some not included. Among tens of thousands of clones, about 76% were seen once, and the ten largest hold 2% to 3%. The sample taken for sequencing was PBMCs. All receptors derive from a female donor in good health and CMV-seronegative. Each CDR3 is given with its conserved first and last residue. D genes are given only for firm matches. Clone size is stated in some rows and not others, as once, few, many or a class when expanded.

d_call	clone_size	cdr3_length	v_call	j_call	cdr3_aa	cdr3_nt
TRBD1	NA	17	TRBV5-1	TRBJ2-5	CASSLLTGTGEGETQYF	TGCGCCAGCAGCCTCCTAACCGGGACAGGGGAAGGAGAGACCCAGTACTTC
TRBD1	NA	15	TRBV9	TRBJ2-2	CASSVGQGATGELFF	TGTGCCAGCAGCGTAGGACAGGGGGCAACCGGGGAGCTGTTTTTT
NA	NA	15	TRBV19	TRBJ2-7	CASSTHRVHRDEQYF	TGTGCCAGTAGTACCCACAGGGTACATCGCGACGAGCAGTACTTC
NA	NA	14	TRBV30	TRBJ1-2	CAWSGEESLYGYTF	TGTGCCTGGAGTGGGGAGGAATCCCTCTATGGCTACACCTTC
NA	NA	12	TRBV13	TRBJ2-3	CASSPSTDTQYF	TGTGCCAGCAGCCCAAGCACAGATACGCAGTATTTT
TRBD2	few	15	TRBV19	TRBJ2-4	CASSITSGGQNIQYF	TGTGCCAGTAGTATAACCAGCGGGGGGCAAAACATTCAGTACTTC
TRBD1	NA	15	TRBV9	TRBJ2-1	CASSVTGGNYNEQFF	TGTGCCAGCAGCGTGACAGGGGGGAACTACAATGAGCAGTTCTTC
NA	NA	18	TRBV21-1	TRBJ2-7	CASSGEGSGRPSSYEQYF	TGTGCCAGCAGCGGGGAGGGTAGCGGGAGACCCAGCTCCTACGAGCAGTACTTC
NA	NA	13	TRBV5-1	TRBJ1-1	CASSLEGTTEAFF	TGCGCCAGCAGCTTAGAGGGAACCACTGAAGCTTTCTTT
TRBD1	NA	14	TRBV5-6	TRBJ1-2	CASGPGQGNYGYTF	TGTGCCAGCGGACCGGGACAGGGGAACTATGGCTACACCTTC
NA	few	16	TRBV7-9	TRBJ2-2	CASSFQASSGTGELFF	TGTGCCAGCAGCTTCCAAGCGAGCTCGGGGACCGGGGAGCTGTTTTTT
TRBD2	NA	16	TRBV28	TRBJ2-1	CASSLGSGRTFNEQFF	TGTGCCAGCAGTTTGGGCAGCGGGAGGACATTCAATGAGCAGTTCTTC
TRBD2	NA	16	TRBV14	TRBJ2-1	CASSQASTSGGPEQFF	TGTGCCAGCAGCCAAGCCTCGACTAGCGGGGGGCCCGAGCAGTTCTTC
TRBD2	once	16	TRBV5-6	TRBJ2-1	CASSLRAGEPYNEQFF	TGTGCCAGCAGCTTGAGGGCGGGAGAGCCCTACAATGAGCAGTTCTTC
NA	NA	14	TRBV18	TRBJ1-6	CASSQGSYNSPLHF	TGTGCCAGCTCACAGGGGTCCTATAATTCACCCCTCCACTTT
NA	NA	18	TRBV4-1	TRBJ1-3	CASSQDWEGLVSGNTIYF	TGCGCCAGCAGCCAAGATTGGGAGGGATTGGTTTCTGGAAACACCATATATTTT
TRBD1	few	16	TRBV7-2	TRBJ1-2	CASSDIRTGEVYGYTF	TGTGCCAGCAGCGACATTAGGACAGGGGAGGTCTATGGCTACACCTTC
TRBD2	NA	17	TRBV7-9	TRBJ2-3	CASSFRTSGGITNTQYF	TGTGCCAGCAGCTTCCGGACTAGCGGGGGCATCACAAATACGCAGTATTTT
NA	NA	14	TRBV7-3	TRBJ2-3	CASSLTLSADTQYF	TGTGCCAGCAGCTTAACCTTAAGCGCAGATACGCAGTATTTT
NA	NA	13	TRBV18	TRBJ2-7	CASSPISGYEQYF	TGTGCCAGCTCACCAATATCGGGGTACGAGCAGTACTTC
NA	NA	12	TRBV13	TRBJ1-2	CASSVQVYGYTF	TGTGCCAGCAGCGTACAAGTCTATGGCTACACCTTC
TRBD2	few	16	TRBV11-2	TRBJ2-7	CASSLDLAGGSYEQYF	TGTGCCAGCAGCTTAGATCTAGCGGGGGGCTCCTACGAGCAGTACTTC
TRBD2	NA	16	TRBV19	TRBJ2-3	CASSIDPSGGANTQYF	TGTGCCAGTAGTATAGACCCTAGCGGGGGGGCAAATACGCAGTATTTT
NA	NA	16	TRBV14	TRBJ1-1	CASSQRPDIMNTEAFF	TGTGCCAGCAGCCAGCGCCCGGACATTATGAACACTGAAGCTTTCTTT
NA	NA	17	TRBV2	TRBJ2-3	CASSAQEGADQTDTQYF	TGTGCCAGCAGTGCCCAGGAGGGGGCGGACCAAACAGATACGCAGTATTTT
TRBD1	NA	14	TRBV28	TRBJ1-5	CASIPGQGGKPQHF	TGTGCCAGCATCCCGGGACAGGGAGGGAAGCCCCAGCATTTT
NA	few	15	TRBV6-1	TRBJ1-2	CASSVQADLYYGYTF	TGTGCCAGCAGTGTTCAGGCAGACCTTTACTATGGCTACACCTTC
NA	NA	15	TRBV18	TRBJ1-1	CASSPPRVGNTEAFF	TGTGCCAGCTCACCACCGAGGGTGGGGAACACTGAAGCTTTCTTT
TRBD1	NA	17	TRBV2	TRBJ2-3	CASSVPTGGRGTDTQYF	TGTGCCAGCAGTGTACCAACAGGGGGCAGAGGCACAGATACGCAGTATTTT
NA	NA	13	TRBV9	TRBJ2-1	CASGRAGYNEQFF	TGTGCCAGCGGGCGGGCGGGATACAATGAGCAGTTCTTC
TRBD1	NA	14	TRBV28	TRBJ1-1	CATTGGKRNTEAFF	TGTGCCACAACAGGGGGGAAGAGGAACACTGAAGCTTTCTTT
TRBD1	NA	15	TRBV6-5	TRBJ2-5	CASRQTFPGGAEQYF	TGTGCCAGCAGACAAACCTTTCCAGGGGGCGCAGAGCAGTACTTC
NA	NA	11	TRBV30	TRBJ2-3	CAWSHTDTQYF	TGTGCCTGGAGTCACACAGATACGCAGTATTTT
TRBD1	NA	13	TRBV11-2	TRBJ2-1	CASSLWDSGEQFF	TGTGCCAGCAGCTTATGGGACAGCGGTGAGCAGTTCTTC
NA	few	13	TRBV2	TRBJ2-3	CASGTDRTLTQYF	TGTGCCAGCGGGACTGACCGAACCCTTACGCAGTATTTT
NA	few	16	TRBV19	TRBJ1-5	CASSIRGVAGNQPQHF	TGTGCCAGTAGTATAAGAGGCGTGGCAGGGAATCAGCCCCAGCATTTT
NA	NA	12	TRBV5-1	TRBJ2-7	CASSPTGGEQYF	TGCGCCAGCAGCCCAACGGGTGGCGAGCAGTACTTC
TRBD1	NA	14	TRBV9	TRBJ1-1	CASSVTGDSPEAFF	TGTGCCAGCAGCGTAACAGGGGATTCCCCTGAAGCTTTCTTT
TRBD1	NA	14	TRBV18	TRBJ2-5	CASSPLGQGETQYF	TGTGCCAGCTCACCTCTTGGACAGGGTGAGACCCAGTACTTC
NA	NA	15	TRBV2	TRBJ2-7	CASSEAEDSPYEQYF	TGTGCCAGCAGTGAAGCGGAAGACAGTCCCTACGAGCAGTACTTC
TRBD1	NA	17	TRBV2	TRBJ2-6	CASSPGQGASGANVLTF	TGTGCCAGCAGTCCGGGACAGGGGGCATCTGGGGCCAACGTCCTGACTTTC
NA	NA	15	TRBV5-1	TRBJ2-7	CASSLESRVRDEQYF	TGCGCCAGCAGCTTGGAATCCAGGGTAAGGGACGAGCAGTACTTC
NA	NA	15	TRBV6-5	TRBJ2-5	CASTPTIGVQETQYF	TGTGCCAGCACTCCCACGATCGGGGTCCAAGAAACCCAGTACTTC
TRBD1	NA	14	TRBV9	TRBJ2-7	CASSGGTGTYEQYF	TGTGCCAGCAGCGGCGGGACAGGGACCTACGAGCAGTACTTC
TRBD1	NA	17	TRBV19	TRBJ2-5	CASSTGTGGVMTETQYF	TGTGCCAGTAGTACGGGGACAGGGGGGGTGATGACGGAGACCCAGTACTTC
NA	NA	14	TRBV7-6	TRBJ1-4	CASSLAGRGEKLFF	TGTGCCAGCAGCTTAGCGGGGAGGGGTGAAAAACTGTTTTTT
TRBD1	NA	11	TRBV28	TRBJ2-3	CATTGADTQYF	TGTGCCACAACAGGGGCGGATACGCAGTATTTT
NA	NA	14	TRBV6-1	TRBJ1-5	CASRWSSSNQPQHF	TGTGCCAGCAGATGGAGCAGTAGCAATCAGCCCCAGCATTTT
NA	NA	12	TRBV6-6	TRBJ1-5	CASREGNQPQHF	TGTGCCAGCAGGGAGGGGAATCAGCCCCAGCATTTT
NA	once	13	TRBV2	TRBJ1-1	CASRQDRNTEAFF	TGTGCCAGCCGACAGGACAGGAACACTGAAGCTTTCTTT
TRBD1	NA	14	TRBV7-8	TRBJ1-4	CASSPRDRDEKLFF	TGTGCCAGCAGCCCCCGGGACAGGGACGAAAAACTGTTTTTT
TRBD2	NA	17	TRBV5-4	TRBJ2-2	CASSLVASGDGTGELFF	TGTGCCAGCAGCTTGGTCGCTAGCGGGGATGGGACCGGGGAGCTGTTTTTT
NA	NA	13	TRBV6-1	TRBJ2-7	CASKTDWRYEQYF	TGTGCCAGCAAAACGGACTGGCGCTACGAGCAGTACTTC